One sample yielded the 10 T cell receptor beta chains listed below, sequenced in a study of regulatory T cells in long-lasting Graves disease. Arm-PCR with iRepertoire HTBI primers amplified the CDR3 regions for these TCR beta libraries. TCRdb ran MiXCR on the multiplex PCR reads and lists one entry per CDR3 protein. In the table there are roughly 500,000 distinct CDR3 sequences, about a fifth of which are singletons. Time point noted: persistent/refractory GD, antithyroid drugs over 5 years with positive TRAb. TCR sequences were obtained from RNA taken from PBMCs. This material consisted of peripheral blood mononuclear cells (PBMCs), taken when the disease was refractory, from a patient treated with antithyroid drugs. These receptors were obtained from a female donor with Graves disease.

This clonotype was recorded only once. The chain couples TRBV6-1 to TRBJ2-7, with 8 bases that match TRBD2. Germline CDR1 MNHNS, CDR2 SASEGT. The V gene end was trimmed by 7 bases and the J gene end by 3 bases; junction bases not matched to a gene: 8. This CDR3 contains 14 residues. The CDR3 loop is CASKKVAGLYEQYF. CDR3 bases: TGTGCCAGCAAAAAGGTAGCGGGGCTCTACGAGCAGTACTTC.

Ten or more counts support this clonotype. The gene calls are TRBV2 and TRBJ2-7, with D perhaps matching TRBD2 (5 bases). Germline V lookup: CDR1 SNHLY, CDR2 FYNNEI. Trimming stripped 4 bases from V and 5 bases from J, with 15 bases between. This CDR3 region has 14 residues. CDR3 in DNA: TGTGCCAGCAGTGCCCCGACGGACGGGGACGAGCAGTACTTC. It yields the protein CASSAPTDGDEQYF.

Many counts were recorded for this clonotype. The V gene is TRBV29-1, the J gene TRBJ2-7, with D perhaps matching TRBD1 or TRBD2 (5 bases each). The CDR3 spans 12 residues. The germline gives CDR1 SQVTM, CDR2 ANQGSEA. V lost 4 bases and J lost 2, with 9 bases in between. The CDR3 here is CSVGDPPYEQYF. The CDR3 DNA reads TGCAGCGTTGGGGACCCTCCCTACGAGCAGTACTTC.

This clonotype was recorded many times. The CDR3 DNA is TGTGCCAGCAGTCACGGGACAGGGAGGAGCAATCAGCCCCAGCATTTT. This gives the protein CASSHGTGRSNQPQHF. The chain is built from TRBV12-3 or TRBV12-4 and TRBJ1-5, with 9 bases lining up with TRBD1. After removal of 5 bases from V and 1 base from J, the junction contained 6 bases not matched to a gene. The length of the CDR3 is 16 residues.

This clonotype showed up many times. The chain uses TRBV19 and TRBJ1-5; 10 nucleotides line up with TRBD1. This CDR3 spans 14 amino acids. Per germline, CDR1 LNHDA and CDR2 SQIVND (reference sequence). V was pared by 6 bases and J by 7 bases, with 6 bases of the junction left unmatched. The CDR3 sequence: CASRGTGVRQPQHF. The CDR3 nucleotides are TGTGCCAGTAGGGGGACAGGGGTAAGGCAGCCCCAGCATTTT.

The chain couples TRBV6-2 or TRBV6-3 to TRBJ2-7; possibly TRBD1 or TRBD2 for D (6 bases each). In germline, CDR1 is MNHEY, CDR2 SVGEGT. This CDR3 spans 17 amino acids. Between the trimmed V and J ends, which lost 7 bases and 1 base, there was a span of 23 bases. CDR3 in DNA: TGTGCCAGCACCACACAGGGAGGAGGGTCCTTTTCCTACGAGCAGTACTTC. Protein product: CASTTQGGGSFSYEQYF.

This clonotype was observed at least ten times. The J gene is TRBJ1-4, the V gene TRBV28; D uncertain. Germline CDR1 is MDHEN and CDR2 is SYDVKM. The CDR3 runs 14 residues. V lost 8 bases and J lost 8, with 18 bases in between. CDR3 DNA: TGTGCCAGCCCGACGGGTGGCGGCCGGGAAAAACTGTTTTTT. As protein: CASPTGGGREKLFF.

The chain carries TRBV29-1 and TRBJ1-5, with D maybe TRBD1 (5 bases). Trimming shortened V by 3 bases and J by 4 bases, and 10 bases separated the two germline ends. CDR3 length: 13 amino acids. Germline V lookup: CDR1 SQVTM, CDR2 ANQGSEA. The CDR3 spells CSVDVGGNQPQHF. The DNA of the CDR3 is TGCAGCGTTGATGTCGGGGGGAATCAGCCCCAGCATTTT. Looking up the rest from reference TRBV29-1 and TRBJ1-5 gives the full variable domain: SAVISQKPSRDICQRGTSLTIQCQVDSQVTMMFWYRQQPGQSLTLIATANQGSEATYESGFVIDKFPISRPNLTFSTLTVSNMSPEDSSIYLCSVDVGGNQPQHFGDGTRLSIL.

This clonotype was seen ten or more times. The chain links TRBV2 to TRBJ2-1; 8 nucleotides match TRBD2. Germline-derived CDR1 and CDR2 are SNHLY and FYNNEI. After removal of 8 bases from V and 4 bases from J, the junction contained 10 bases not matched to a gene. CDR3 length: 15 residues. The CDR3 DNA sequence: TGTGCCAGCGGACGGGATAGCGGGGCATACAATGAGCAGTTCTTC. The encoded protein is CASGRDSGAYNEQFF.

The CDR3 region is CASSLGGTQLKQPQHF. The CDR3 region has the DNA TGTGCCAGCAGCTTGGGGGGGACACAACTAAAACAGCCCCAGCATTTT. V and J are TRBV5-6 and TRBJ1-5; D is perhaps TRBD1 (6 bases). Germline V gene lookup returns CDR1 SGHDT and CDR2 YYEEEE. The length of the CDR3 is 16 residues. V was clipped by 0 bases and J by 7 bases, with 17 bases between them.